The table lists the clone carrying this T cell receptor beta chain with a few counts. What it binds is not known. Sequencing targeted expressed TCRB transcripts, as all isolated RNA had been reverse transcribed. Profiled with immunoSEQ multiplex PCR; TCRdb holds only in-frame clones, not every one. This table has hundreds of thousands of clones, less than 20% appearing once. This sample is part of a study of beta chain features in type 1 diabetes. For the study at large: Comparable age, gender and cell yields were observed in patients relative to healthy donors. Sorted cells numbering roughly 98,000,000 were examined across all samples. Study outcomes and limitations: cDNA sequencing could over-represent cells with high TCR expression.

The CDR3 consists of 14 residues. Trimming took off 4 bases at V and 1 base at J, with 10 bases between the two ends. In germline, CDR1 is MDHEN, CDR2 SYDVKM. The V gene is TRBV28, the J gene TRBJ1-1; D is unclear. The material sequenced was naive CD4+ T cells from blood. This clonotype originated in a young man in good health. The CDR3 loop reads CASSSVRGNTEAFF. The DNA for the CDR3 is TGTGCCAGCAGTTCCGTTCGGGGGAACACTGAAGCTTTCTTT. The variable domain in full, with the rest retrieved from reference TRBV28 and TRBJ1-1, is DVKVTQSSRYLVKRTGEKVFLECVQDMDHENMFWYRQDPGLGLRLIYFSYDVKMKEKGDIPEGYSVSREKKERFSLILESASTNQTSMYLCASSSVRGNTEAFFGQGTRLTVV.